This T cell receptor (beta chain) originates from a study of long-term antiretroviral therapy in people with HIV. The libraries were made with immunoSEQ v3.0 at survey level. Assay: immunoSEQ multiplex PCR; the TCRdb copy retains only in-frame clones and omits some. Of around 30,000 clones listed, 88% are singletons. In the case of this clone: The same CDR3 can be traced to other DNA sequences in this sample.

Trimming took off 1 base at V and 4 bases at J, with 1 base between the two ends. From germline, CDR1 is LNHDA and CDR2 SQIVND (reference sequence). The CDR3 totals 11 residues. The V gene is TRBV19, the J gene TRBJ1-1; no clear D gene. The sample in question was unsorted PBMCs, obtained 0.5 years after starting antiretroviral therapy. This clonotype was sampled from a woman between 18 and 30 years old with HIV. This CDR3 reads CASSIVTEAFF. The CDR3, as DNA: TGTGCCAGTAGTATAGTCACTGAAGCTTTCTTT.